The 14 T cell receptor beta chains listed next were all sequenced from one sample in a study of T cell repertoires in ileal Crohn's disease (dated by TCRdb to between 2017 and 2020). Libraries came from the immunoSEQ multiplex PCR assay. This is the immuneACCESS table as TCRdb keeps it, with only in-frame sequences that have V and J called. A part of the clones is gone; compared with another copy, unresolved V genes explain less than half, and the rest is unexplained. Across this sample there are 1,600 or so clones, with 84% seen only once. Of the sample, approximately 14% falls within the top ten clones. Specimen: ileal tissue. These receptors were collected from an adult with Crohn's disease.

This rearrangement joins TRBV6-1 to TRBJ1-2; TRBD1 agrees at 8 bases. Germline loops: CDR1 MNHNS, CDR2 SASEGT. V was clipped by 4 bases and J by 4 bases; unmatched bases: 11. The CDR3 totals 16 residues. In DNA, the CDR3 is TGTGCCAGCAGTGCCCCCCCGGACAGGGTTTCCTATGGCTACACCTTC. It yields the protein CASSAPPDRVSYGYTF.

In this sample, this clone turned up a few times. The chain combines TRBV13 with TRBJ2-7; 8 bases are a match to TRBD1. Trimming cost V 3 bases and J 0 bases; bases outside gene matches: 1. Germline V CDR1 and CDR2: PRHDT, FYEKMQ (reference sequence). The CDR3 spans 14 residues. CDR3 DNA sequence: TGTGCCAGCAGCTTGGGACAGGTCTCCTACGAGCAGTACTTC. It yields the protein CASSLGQVSYEQYF.

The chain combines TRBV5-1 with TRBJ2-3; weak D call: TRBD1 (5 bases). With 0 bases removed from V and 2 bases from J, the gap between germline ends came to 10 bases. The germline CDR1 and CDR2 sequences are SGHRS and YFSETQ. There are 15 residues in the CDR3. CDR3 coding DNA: TGCGCCAGCAGCTTGGGGGCAGGGAACACAGATACGCAGTATTTT. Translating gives CASSLGAGNTDTQYF. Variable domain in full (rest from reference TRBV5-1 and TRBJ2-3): KAGVTQTPRYLIKTRGQQVTLSCSPISGHRSVSWYQQTPGQGLQFLFEYFSETQRNKGNFPGRFSGRQFSNSRSEMNVSTLELGDSALYLCASSLGAGNTDTQYFGPGTRLTVL.

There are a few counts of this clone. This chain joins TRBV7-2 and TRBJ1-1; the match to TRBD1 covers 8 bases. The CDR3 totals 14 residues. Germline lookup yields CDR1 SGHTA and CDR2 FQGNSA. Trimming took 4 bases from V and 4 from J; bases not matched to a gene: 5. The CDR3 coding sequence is TGTGCCAGCAGCTACGGACAGGGAGGCACTGAAGCTTTCTTT. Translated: CASSYGQGGTEAFF.

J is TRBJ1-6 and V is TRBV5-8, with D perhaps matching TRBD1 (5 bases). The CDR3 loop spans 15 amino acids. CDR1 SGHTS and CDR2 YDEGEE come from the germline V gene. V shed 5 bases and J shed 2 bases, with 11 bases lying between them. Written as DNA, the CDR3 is TGTGCCAGCAGACCCCAGGGTACCTATAATTCACCCCTCCACTTT. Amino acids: CASRPQGTYNSPLHF.

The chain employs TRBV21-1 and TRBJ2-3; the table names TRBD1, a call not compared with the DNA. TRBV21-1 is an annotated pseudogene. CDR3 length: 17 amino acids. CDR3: CASSGGTGLGFTDTQYF. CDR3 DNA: TGTGCCAGCAGCGGGGGGACAGGGTTAGGTTTCACAGATACGCAGTATTTT.

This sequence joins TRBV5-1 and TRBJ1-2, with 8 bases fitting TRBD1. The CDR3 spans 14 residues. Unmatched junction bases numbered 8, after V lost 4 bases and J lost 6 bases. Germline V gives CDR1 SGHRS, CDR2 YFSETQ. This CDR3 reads CASSTDRVRDGYTF. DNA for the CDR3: TGCGCCAGCAGCACGGACAGGGTGAGGGATGGCTACACCTTC.

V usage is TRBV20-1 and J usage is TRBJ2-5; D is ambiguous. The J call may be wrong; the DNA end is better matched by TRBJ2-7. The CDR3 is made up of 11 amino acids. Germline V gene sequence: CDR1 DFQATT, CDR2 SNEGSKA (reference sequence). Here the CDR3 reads CSASQVGEQYF. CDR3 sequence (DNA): TGCAGTGCTAGTCAGGTTGGCGAGCAGTACTTC.

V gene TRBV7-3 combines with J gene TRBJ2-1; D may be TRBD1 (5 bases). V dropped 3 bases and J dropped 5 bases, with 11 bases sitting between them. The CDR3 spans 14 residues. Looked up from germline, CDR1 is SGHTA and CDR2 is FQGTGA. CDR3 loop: CASSFFLGDNEQFF. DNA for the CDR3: TGTGCCAGCAGCTTCTTCCTAGGGGACAATGAGCAGTTCTTC.

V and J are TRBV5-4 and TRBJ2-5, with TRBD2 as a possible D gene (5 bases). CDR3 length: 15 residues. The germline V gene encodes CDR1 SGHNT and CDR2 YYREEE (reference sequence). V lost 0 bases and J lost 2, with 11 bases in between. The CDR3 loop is CASSLGGRPQETQYF. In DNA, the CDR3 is TGTGCCAGCAGCTTGGGAGGGCGGCCACAAGAGACCCAGTACTTC.

For the CDR3, the DNA is TGTGCCAGCTCACCGGGACAGGGGGTGATCGGGGAGCTGTTTTTT. Residues: CASSPGQGVIGELFF. The rearrangement uses TRBV18 and TRBJ2-2, with 11 bases matching TRBD1. V shed 3 bases, J shed 7 bases, and the junction held 4 bases outside the gene matches. CDR1 and CDR2 from the germline V gene are KGHSH and LQKENI. The CDR3 totals 15 residues.

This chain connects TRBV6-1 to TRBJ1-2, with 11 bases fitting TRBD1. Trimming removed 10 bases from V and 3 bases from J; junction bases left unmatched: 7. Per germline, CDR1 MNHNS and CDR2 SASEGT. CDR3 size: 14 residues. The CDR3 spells CATRTGGYYYGYTF. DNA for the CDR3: TGTGCCACCCGGACAGGGGGCTACTACTATGGCTACACCTTC.

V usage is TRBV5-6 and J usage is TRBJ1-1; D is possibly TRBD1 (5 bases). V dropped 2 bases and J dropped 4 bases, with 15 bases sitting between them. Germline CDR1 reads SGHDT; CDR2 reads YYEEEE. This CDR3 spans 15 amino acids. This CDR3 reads CASSLGQGWSTEAFF. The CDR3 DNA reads TGTGCCAGCAGCTTAGGTCAGGGTTGGAGCACTGAAGCTTTCTTT. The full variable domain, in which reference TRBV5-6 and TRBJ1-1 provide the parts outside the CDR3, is DAGVTQSPTHLIKTRGQQVTLRCSPKSGHDTVSWYQQALGQGPQFIFQYYEEEERQRGNFPDRFSGHQFPNYSSELNVNALLLGDSALYLCASSLGQGWSTEAFFGQGTRLTVV.

This CDR3 is CASEGQAEAFF. The DNA of the CDR3 is TGTGCTAGTGAGGGACAGGCGGAAGCTTTCTTT. The rearrangement links TRBV12-5 to TRBJ1-1, with 8 positions matching TRBD1. The CDR3 has 11 amino acids. Germline values: CDR1 LGHNT, CDR2 FRNRAP. Trimming at V came to 7 bases and at J to 8 bases, leaving 3 bases not matched to a gene.